This TCR beta chain was captured in a study of regulatory T cells in long-lasting Graves disease. The time point was: persistent/refractory GD, antithyroid drugs over 5 years with positive TRAb. PBMCs provided the RNA from which the TCR library was made. Construction of the TCR beta libraries employed iRepertoire HTBI primers in conjunction with Arm-PCR of CDR3 regions. TCRdb ran MiXCR on the multiplex PCR reads and lists one entry per CDR3 protein. Seen here are some 370,000 distinct CDR3 sequences, under 25% observed once, and the top ten hold around 21%. Trimming left V 4 bases short and J 2 bases short, with 9 bases between. CDR3 length equals 15 residues.

The sequence was collected from a female donor with Graves disease. The sample here was peripheral blood mononuclear cells (PBMCs), taken when the disease was refractory, from a patient treated with antithyroid drugs. The J gene is TRBJ2-6, the V gene TRBV12-3 or TRBV12-4, with D possibly TRBD1 on 6 matching bases. In DNA form, the CDR3 reads TGTGCCAGCAGTTGGGGGCGACCTGGGGCCAACGTCCTGACTTTC. Translation gives CASSWGRPGANVLTF.